What follows describes a single TCR beta chain. These data come from a study of blood T cell repertoires in COVID-19. Background on the study: Samples came from the United States, Italy and Spain, spanning acute and convalescent COVID-19. Sources were T cells, B-cell-depleted T cells, or PBMCs; the material itself was cDNA or gDNA.

Clones were sequenced by immunoSEQ multiplex PCR, and TCRdb holds only the in-frame ones, with some missing. The sample has approximately 75,000 clones; about 93% are singletons. The J segment lost 0 bases and the V segment lost 5 bases, leaving 7 bases of the junction unmatched. CDR1 is SGHDT, CDR2 YYEEEE, per germline. The CDR3 contains 17 residues. The rearrangement links TRBV5-6 to TRBJ1-6, with 8 nucleotides matching TRBD1. The sequenced sample was peripheral blood. This clonotype originated in a human donor in a cohort sampled during active COVID-19. Here the CDR3 reads CASSRRQGSSYNSPLHF. Here the CDR3 DNA reads TGTGCCAGCAGTCGGAGACAGGGGAGCTCCTATAATTCACCCCTCCACTTT. The full variable domain, completed using reference TRBV5-6 and TRBJ1-6, is DAGVTQSPTHLIKTRGQQVTLRCSPKSGHDTVSWYQQALGQGPQFIFQYYEEEERQRGNFPDRFSGHQFPNYSSELNVNALLLGDSALYLCASSRRQGSSYNSPLHFGNGTRLTVT.